This TCR beta chain was profiled in a study of blood T cell repertoires in COVID-19. Study-wide background: Sites in the United States, Italy and Spain provided acute and convalescent COVID-19 samples.

In the original workflow: For nucleated cells, counts were estimated from reference gene primer amplification. TCRdb keeps only in-frame clones here, not all; method: immunoSEQ multiplex PCR. V, J and clone size reflect that table, while D and trimming were determined from the DNA. This table has roughly 190,000 clones, around 87% appearing once. The CDR3 spans 15 residues. J was trimmed by 4 bases and V by 6 bases; bases with no gene match: 8. CDR1 is SNHLY, CDR2 FYNNEI, per germline. The chain uses TRBV2 and TRBJ2-2; the match to TRBD1 covers 7 bases. The receptor's source is a man younger than 35 with active or convalescent COVID-19. Sequencing used peripheral blood. The CDR3 sequence is CASRPRQGSTGELFF. CDR3 nucleotide sequence: TGTGCCAGCAGGCCTAGACAGGGAAGCACCGGGGAGCTGTTTTTT.